This T cell receptor beta chain appears in the sequencing data of a study of T cell clonotyping in hematopoietic cell transplantation (dated by TCRdb to about 2021). Background on the whole study: In the study, 135 blood samples were gathered from 40 or so consecutive transplant recipients and their related donors. Recruitment of patients was conducted between late 2015 and 2017, and follow-up was continued until late 2020 or death. General findings and caveats noted by the study authors: The sample size was limited, and CD4 and CD8 repertoire contributions could not be separated because cells were not sorted. Only a small fraction of recipient repertoires overlapped donor repertoires, with over 95% appearing de novo at the given depth. After transplant, TCR diversity in recipients dropped, and pathologically expanded clonotypes increased progressively from day 30 to day 180. Inverse Simpson Index values from donors and from recipients before transplant predicted broader TCR repertoire diversity after transplant.

The immunoSEQ assay, a bias-controlled multiplex PCR using V- and J-specific primers, was used to amplify TCR beta CDR3 regions from genomic DNA. A proprietary barcode and Illumina adapter sequences were added to the CDR3 amplicons in a second PCR step. CDR3 libraries were sequenced on an Illumina MiSeq instrument. In the original analysis: Export and quality control were done with immunoSEQ Analyzer 3.0, while downstream analyses used R Bioconductor and Immunarch. Only productive rearrangements in the normalized downsampled data set went into calculating the repertoire metrics. In the normalized cohort, clonotypes with more than 5 templates were defined as pathologically expanded. The Inverse Simpson Index was used to measure repertoire diversity. To capture all clonotypes, the CMV-specificity analyses were run on the non-normalized data set. The table was pulled from immuneACCESS by TCRdb, which kept in-frame rearrangements only. Such tables lose some clones; where checked, under half of the loss comes from unresolved V genes, and the rest has no known cause. The D gene and trimming were derived from the DNA, and the V and J assignments and clone size from that table. For this sample the table gives nearly 70,000 clones, of which 94% were detected only once. Together, the top ten hold 1.5% to 2% of the sample.

Worth noting for this clone: The antigen this receptor binds is unknown. The input lacks base qualities; no much larger clone sits a single base away.

Taken from the germline V gene, the CDR1 and CDR2 loops are SGHRS and YFSETQ. From cysteine to phenylalanine, the CDR3 is 15 amino acids long. The retained sequence is limited to the CDR3, 45 bases, with the frame set at the first base. V loses 0 bases, J loses 6 bases, and the germline ends lie 13 bases apart. Related transplant donors provided blood samples for TCR beta sequencing. Using Nuclei Lysis Solution, genomic DNA was extracted from unfractionated peripheral blood mononuclear cells that were either fresh or cryopreserved. The sequence joins TRBV5-1 to TRBJ1-5; 5 matching bases give a weak D call of TRBD1. Sequences were obtained from peripheral blood mononuclear cells. The sequence was collected from a man aged 50 to 59 in good health. Some clones in this sample may be carry-over from other donors' samples. Here the CDR3 is given as CASSLGVGDLQPQHF. The nucleotide sequence reads as follows: TGCGCCAGCAGCTTGGGGGTCGGGGACCTTCAGCCCCAGCATTTT.